This T cell receptor (beta chain) was captured by sequencing in a study of CD8+ T cells in alopecia areata (dated by TCRdb to 2016 to 2019). General notes on the study: Treated patients were enrolled in an open-label pilot trial of oral tofacitinib at 5 to 10 mg twice daily for moderate-to-severe alopecia areata. Tofacitinib was given for 6 to 18 months, followed by 6 months of follow-up off drug to assess delayed response and recurrence. The SALT score, which quantifies the percentage of affected scalp surface area, was used to measure disease severity in treated patients. The study used high-throughput TCRbeta sequencing to examine T cell clonal expansion in alopecia areata, in both the C3H/HeJ mouse model and human patients. Scalp tissue and sorted CD4+ and CD8+ peripheral blood T cells from patchy and totalis/universalis alopecia areata patients and from healthy controls were covered by human TCRbeta sequencing. Patients on tofacitinib were biopsied at baseline and after 4 and 24 weeks of treatment, and several of the patients also had a later scalp biopsy. Clonality in the scalp was compared among normal scalp (n=4), patchy alopecia areata scalp (n=8), and alopecia totalis/universalis scalp (n=8). RNA was obtained with the PAXgene miRNA kit for fixed scalp, the miRNeasy kit for PBMCs, and the RNeasy kit for mouse skin. Amplification of TCRbeta CDR3 regions was done by immunoSEQ multiplex PCR using 35 Vbeta forward primers and 13 Jbeta reverse primers.

To prepare the library, the immunoSEQ multiplex PCR assay was applied. For TCR sequencing, RNA was extracted from every sample and reverse transcribed into cDNA to serve as template. First-strand cDNA was synthesized with SuperScript III using a 2:1 mix of oligo-dT and random hexamers. A synthetic immune receptor repertoire was used to assess amplification bias, and residual bias was removed computationally. On the study's bioinformatics: Raw reads were preprocessed to remove errors, and CDR3 was defined by IMGT conventions from the conserved cysteine to phenylalanine. Clonality was computed by normalizing Shannon entropy by log2 of the number of productive unique TCRs and subtracting the result from 1. Whether scalp clones were CD4 or CD8 was inferred by matching scalp TCRbeta sequences against CD4 and CD8 repertoires sorted from blood. TCRdb obtained this table from immuneACCESS and retained in-frame rearrangements with V and J assigned. These tables miss some clones; where compared with another copy, unresolved V genes account for less than half of the shortfall, and the remainder is unexplained. Clonal size and the V and J genes are those of that table, whereas D and trimming came from the DNA. In this sample the table shows over 100,000 clones, around three fifths of which occur a single time. The ten largest account for 9.5% to 15% of the sample.

Notes on this clone: It has no known antigen specificity. Base qualities are not recorded, but no much larger clone differs from it by a single base. Other DNA sequences within the sample encode an identical CDR3.

According to the study, the label for this sample's time point signals: 24 weeks on oral tofacitinib. Reading the label with the study, this specimen's treatment or condition is: oral pan-JAK inhibitor, 5-10 mg twice daily. Peripheral blood and lesional scalp punch biopsies were obtained from patients with alopecia areata. PBMCs were separated by density centrifugation and stained for CD3, CD4 and CD8, after which CD4+ and CD8+ T cells were sorted on a FACSAria. The germline V gene gives CDR1 as SGDLS and CDR2 as YYNGEE. The V end loses 0 bases and the J end loses 2 bases, and a stretch of 5 bases separates them. There are 13 amino acids in the CDR3, from cysteine to phenylalanine inclusive. Of all the DNA, just the CDR3 is kept, 39 bases in frame from base 1. Study-level results and caveats: With tofacitinib, both scalp clonality and the number of expanded CD8+ clones among the top 100 scalp clones went down significantly. Because the treated cohort was small and had just a single nonresponder, larger studies are needed to establish links between baseline CD8+ expansion and response. Shared TCR sequences between patients were less evident than in mice, which may be partly attributable to HLA diversity in the patient population. Many expanded lesional clones persisted in scalp and blood during tofacitinib treatment, which may partly explain relapse after stopping treatment. Compared with normal scalp, lesional scalp, particularly in alopecia totalis/universalis, had higher clonality and more expanded CD8+ clones, which suggests antigenic drive. Scalp TCR repertoire analysis is complicated because resident alphabeta T cells in normal human skin are also sequenced, whereas mouse skin is dominated by gammadelta T cells.

The sample in question was CD8+ T cells sorted from blood, obtained at week 24, from a patient treated with tofacitinib. This chain is built from TRBV9 and TRBJ1-2; too little of a D gene remains to name it. The receptor's source is a human donor with alopecia areata. The CDR3 region has the sequence CASSVGGNYGYTF. The DNA sequence is given as TGTGCCAGCAGCGTAGGGGGAAACTATGGCTACACCTTC.